What follows describes a single T cell receptor beta chain. No cognate antigen has been identified for it. Per-nucleotide qualities are absent, and no much larger clonotype sits a single base away. The data derive from a study of shared clonotypes between healthy human individuals (TCRdb year 2020). Background on the whole study: The cohort included three men and a couple of women between 18 and 49 years of age. Leukapheresis yielded between about 0.85 and 10 billion PBMCs per donor. Different laboratories and diverse techniques were used to prepare libraries and sequence TCR repertoires, to increase sequencing depth and limit assay-specific biases. Per donor, three plates each were used for CD4 naive and CD4 memory, two for CD8 naive, and one for CD8 memory. The study deeply sequenced blood TCR repertoires of about 5 healthy adults to estimate repertoire size and the extent of clonotype sharing between individuals. Beyond this particular receptor, the publication reports: Naive subsets generally had larger estimated clonotype richness than memory subsets. Pairwise subsampling led to the expectation that sequencing depth would affect the degree of clonotype sharing among donors. Compared with non-shared clonotypes, clonotypes shared by all four sorted-subset donors had higher generation probabilities. Only blood was sampled, and tissue TCR repertoires likely differ from those in blood. Because the study included only a small number of donors, the genetic and exposure-history diversity represented was limited. Incomplete sequencing was indicated by rarefaction of sorted-subset datasets, despite the large sequencing depth. Across several donors, 4.5% to 6.5% of naive CD4, approximately 4% of naive CD8, roughly 2.3% of memory CD4, and 0.4% of memory CD8 clonotypes were shared.

TCR CDR3 regions were amplified from genomic DNA by multiplex PCR using the deep immunoSEQ assay. Extracted genomic DNA from each cell subset was spread evenly across all wells of several immunoSEQ 96-well plates, with each plate serving as a replicate. For sorted subsets, each replicate PCR was loaded with 150 to 250 ng genomic DNA, equivalent to 32,000 or so T cell genomes. The purified libraries were quantified using a Qubit 3.0 fluorometer, sized with a Bioanalyzer 2100, and then quantified again using the KAPA Library Quantification kit. Every immunoSEQ 96-well plate was sequenced on a dedicated single-read 150-cycle Illumina NextSeq 550 flow cell. The original pipeline was this. Because the immunoSEQ output held only junctional sequences and lacked quality scores, the filtering could not match the filtering applied to full-length reads. Sequences were annotated with PyIR, a Python wrapper for IgBLAST v1.9, and V/J genes and CDR3 were assigned using IMGT germline references. Any read was removed if the V/J assignment was weak (E-value above 1e-6), the CDR3 was missing, or the read contained stop codons, out-of-frame junctions, or ambiguous translated residues. V3J clonotypes were defined as sequences sharing the same inferred V gene, J gene, and CDR3 amino acid sequence. Percentage overlap between repertoires was computed as shared unique clonotypes divided by the size of the smaller repertoire. Three approaches were used to assess repertoire richness: RTK rarefaction, the Chao1 estimator, and Recon v2.1 estimates of unobserved clonotypes. Generation probabilities were computed with OLGA for all TCRbeta clonotypes obtained by the gDNA method from several donors. Entries here come from immuneACCESS through TCRdb and include only in-frame sequences with V and J called. Some clones fail to appear in such tables; in the studies checked, an unresolved V gene covers under half of the shortfall, and the cause of the remainder is unknown. The V and J calls and clone size are taken from that table; D and trimming were inferred from the DNA. This sample is represented by approximately 2,300,000 clones; 85% to 95% of them were singletons. The ten largest clones capture roughly 0.34% of the sample.

For CDR1 and CDR2, the germline V gene lists MDHEN and SYDVKM. The CDR3 has 15 amino acids, counting the end cysteine and phenylalanine. Only the CDR3 part of the read is kept: 45 bases, read in frame from the first base. V and J are trimmed by 7 bases and 0 bases, and the gene matches miss 7 bases of the junction. Healthy HIV-negative adults with no recently reported acute infections or vaccinations were included as donors. Only Caucasian adults living in Nashville, Tennessee, USA were represented among the donors. CD4+ T cells were enriched through magnetic negative selection, after which naive cells were positively selected on CD45RA and the remaining negative fraction served as the memory subset. Blood was obtained by leukapheresis, after which PBMCs were separated by Ficoll-Histopaque density gradient centrifugation and cryopreserved in liquid nitrogen vapor phase. Purity and quantity of every magnetically sorted T cell population were checked by analytical flow cytometry. From each sorted fraction, genomic DNA was isolated and quantified by UV absorbance on a Nanodrop 2000c.

The TCR sequence derives from a man aged 18-30 years in good health. Some clones in this sample may be carry-over from other donors' samples. Specimen: naive CD4+ T cells from PBMCs. The meaning of the sample's cell subset or site label: CD45RA+ positively selected. Recombination connected TRBV28 to TRBJ1-1; TRBD1 lines up with 8 middle nucleotides. The base sequence is TGTGCCAGCACTGACAGGGGCGACATGAACACTGAAGCTTTCTTT. Its translation is CASTDRGDMNTEAFF.